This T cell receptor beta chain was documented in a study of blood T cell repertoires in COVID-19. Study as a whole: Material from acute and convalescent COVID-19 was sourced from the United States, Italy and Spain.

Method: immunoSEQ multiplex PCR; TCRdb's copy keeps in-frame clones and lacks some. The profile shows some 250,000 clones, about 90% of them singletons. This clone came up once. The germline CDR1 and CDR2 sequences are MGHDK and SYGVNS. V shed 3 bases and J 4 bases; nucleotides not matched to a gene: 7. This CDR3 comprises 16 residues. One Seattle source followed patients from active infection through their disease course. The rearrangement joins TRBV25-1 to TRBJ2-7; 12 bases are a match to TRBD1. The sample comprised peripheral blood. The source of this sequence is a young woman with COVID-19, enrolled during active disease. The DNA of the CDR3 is TGTGCCAGCAGTGATCCCCGGGACAGGGGGCGGTACGAGCAGTACTTC. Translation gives CASSDPRDRGRYEQYF.